The T cell receptor beta chain under discussion was sequenced for a study of blood T cell repertoires in COVID-19. Germline CDR1 reads SGHTA; CDR2 reads FQGNSA. Trimming pared 5 bases from V and 6 bases from J, leaving 19 bases between. This CDR3 has 16 amino acids. Assay: immunoSEQ multiplex PCR; the TCRdb copy retains only in-frame clones and omits some. The sample lists about 270,000 clones; 86% were seen once. The chain recombines TRBV7-2 with TRBJ2-2; tentatively, D is TRBD2 (6 bases). The receptor was isolated from a woman between 18 and 30 years old who had recovered from COVID-19. The sequenced material came from PBMCs or T cells enriched from blood (not recorded which). The CDR3 loop is CASSPGLNNGAGELFF. CDR3 nucleotides: TGTGCCAGCAGCCCGGGACTCAACAATGGGGCCGGGGAGCTGTTTTTT.